Listed below are T cell receptor beta chains from one sample, sequenced in a study of shared clonotypes between healthy human individuals. Sequencing was performed with immunoSEQ multiplex PCR; in TCRdb, only in-frame clones are kept and a portion is missing. Among 2,500,000 or so clones listed, around nine tenths were seen once. What was sequenced was naive CD4+ T cells sorted from blood. Receptors were obtained from a man between 18 and 29 years old in good health. The CDR3 runs from the conserved cysteine through the conserved F or W. A D gene is named only where the DNA matches it firmly. Rows may omit the clone size; those that give it use once, few, many or a size class.

d_call,j_call,v_call,cdr3_length,clone_size,cdr3_nt,cdr3_aa
-,TRBJ2-7,TRBV11-2,16,-,TGTGCCAGCAGCTTAGATTCTAGCGAACCTGCCTACGAGCAGTACTTC,CASSLDSSEPAYEQYF
TRBD1,TRBJ1-4,TRBV18,14,once,TGTGCCAGCTCACCGGGACAGGGGCGAGAAAAACTGTTTTTT,CASSPGQGREKLFF
-,TRBJ2-7,TRBV18,15,-,TGTGCCAGCTCACCCCGGGCAGCTACCTCCTACGAGCAGTACTTC,CASSPRAATSYEQYF
-,TRBJ1-1,TRBV18,14,once,TGTGCCAGCTCACCCACCCCGGGTAACACTGAAGCTTTCTTT,CASSPTPGNTEAFF
-,TRBJ1-2,TRBV9,15,-,TGTGCCAGCAGCGTAGGTTGGGGCGTCTCATATGGCTACACCTTC,CASSVGWGVSYGYTF
TRBD2,TRBJ2-3,TRBV5-1,16,-,TGCGCCAGCAGCATCGGGACTAGCGGAAATTTGGATACGCAGTATTTT,CASSIGTSGNLDTQYF
-,TRBJ1-5,TRBV27,16,-,TGTGCCAGCAGTTTATGGTCTCAGGGAAGCAATCAGCCCCAGCATTTT,CASSLWSQGSNQPQHF
TRBD1,TRBJ1-6,TRBV4-3,15,-,TGCGCCAGCAGCGGGGGACAGGGGGCCCATTCACCCCTCCACTTT,CASSGGQGAHSPLHF
-,TRBJ2-7,TRBV2,15,-,TGTGCCAGCAGAGACGTGCGACAGGCGGAGTACGAGCAGTACTTC,CASRDVRQAEYEQYF
-,TRBJ2-5,TRBV21-1,16,-,TGTGCCAGCAGCAACCTCGGGGGGGACCACAAAGAGACCCAGTACTTC,CASSNLGGDHKETQYF